Many counts were recorded for the clone carrying this TCR beta chain. No antigen is known for it. This record belongs to a study of early T cells in non-severe SARS-CoV-2 infection. Overall study context: Sequencing used unsorted whole-blood bulk RNA, so chains lack pairing.

Molecules of cDNA were individually given unique molecular identifiers that were attached to them. TCRdb used MiXCR to reprocess the 5' RACE reads, holding one entry per CDR3 protein. The sample lists under 50,000 distinct CDR3 sequences; about 4.1% were seen once. V was trimmed by 4 bases and J by 10 bases, leaving 8 bases between them. This CDR3 has 11 residues. Study-level results: VDJdb-based matching was biased toward anti-spike CD8 responses and missed private and CD4 specificities.

The sequenced material came from whole blood. V usage is TRBV12-3 or TRBV12-4 and J usage is TRBJ2-1, with no clear D. The source of this sequence is an adult who was a healthcare worker with PCR-confirmed SARS-CoV-2 infection or an uninfected control (not recorded which). CDR3 residues: CASSYTSEQFF. The CDR3 bases are TGTGCCAGCAGTTATACTTCGGAGCAGTTCTTC.